Each of the 17 T cell receptor beta chains below was sequenced from the same sample in a study of blood T cell repertoires in COVID-19. Some clones are missing from TCRdb's copy, which holds only in-frame ones; the method was immunoSEQ multiplex PCR. The table lists over 75,000 clones, approximately 91% of them singletons. The sequenced sample consisted of peripheral blood. Receptors were obtained from a woman over 75 with acute or convalescent COVID-19.

The J gene is TRBJ2-7, the V gene TRBV19; 8 bases map to TRBD1. Germline lookup yields CDR1 LNHDA and CDR2 SQIVND (reference sequence). V lost 3 bases and J lost 4; bases outside the gene matches: 2. The CDR3 is 13 amino acids. CDR3 nucleotides: TGTGCCAGTAGTATGACAGGGGCGTACGAGCAGTACTTC. Translated: CASSMTGAYEQYF.

CDR3 in amino acids: CASSRPTLAGVYEQYF. The CDR3 bases are TGTGCCAGCAGCCGCCCGACACTAGCGGGAGTTTACGAGCAGTACTTC. The chain couples TRBV6-6 to TRBJ2-7, with 11 bases matching TRBD2. Germline CDR1 and CDR2: MNHNY and SVGAGI (reference sequence). The CDR3 length is 16 residues. The J segment lost 4 bases and the V segment lost 6 bases, leaving 11 bases of the junction unmatched.

The chain has TRBV18 and TRBJ2-7; 7 positions agree with TRBD2. The V gene end was trimmed by 0 bases and the J gene end by 7 bases; junction bases not matched to a gene: 6. The CDR3 extends over 14 amino acids. CDR1 and CDR2 (germline): KGHSH, LQKENI. The DNA of the CDR3 is TGTGCCAGCTCACCACCGGGAGGGCCCAAGGAGCAGTACTTC. It is translated as CASSPPGGPKEQYF.

The chain is built from TRBV6-5 and TRBJ1-5; 9 nucleotides agree with TRBD1. Losses at the gene ends were 6 bases for V and 4 bases for J; bases not matched to a gene: 7. The CDR3 extends over 15 amino acids. Germline-derived CDR1 and CDR2 are MNHEY and SVGAGI. CDR3 sequence: CASRLETGGNQPQHF. The DNA for the CDR3 is TGTGCCAGCAGACTCGAGACAGGGGGGAATCAGCCCCAGCATTTT.

J is TRBJ2-1 and V is TRBV6-2 or TRBV6-3, with TRBD2 matching 11 bases. Looked up from germline, CDR1 is MNHEY and CDR2 is SVGEGT. The CDR3 length is 14 residues. With 7 bases clipped from V and 5 bases from J, the junction kept 4 bases outside the gene matches. CDR3 DNA: TGTGCCAGCAACCCGACTAGCGGGAACAATGAGCAGTTCTTC. This translates into CASNPTSGNNEQFF.

V usage is TRBV28 and J usage is TRBJ1-6, with 7 nucleotides matching TRBD1. Germline values: CDR1 MDHEN, CDR2 SYDVKM. Losses at the gene ends were 6 bases for V and 6 bases for J; bases not matched to a gene: 20. CDR3 size: 19 residues. CDR3 DNA sequence: TGTGCCAGCAGCCGAACAGGGGAAATTCCCAATTCCGCTAATTCACCCCTCCACTTT. Translation gives CASSRTGEIPNSANSPLHF.

This clone came up once. The J gene is TRBJ2-2, the V gene TRBV5-1, with D perhaps matching TRBD1 (6 bases). V lost 3 bases and J lost 5, with 11 bases in between. The CDR3 loop spans 14 amino acids. Germline V gene lookup returns CDR1 SGHRS and CDR2 YFSETQ. The CDR3 reads CASSWNTGTGELFF. The CDR3 nucleotides are TGCGCCAGCAGCTGGAACACAGGGACCGGGGAGCTGTTTTTT.

V gene TRBV20-1 combines with J gene TRBJ2-5; perhaps TRBD1 as D (6 bases). The V gene's germline CDR1 is DFQATT and CDR2 SNEGSKA (reference sequence). The CDR3 runs to 13 residues. Trimming cost V 3 bases and J 5 bases, with 13 bases left between them. The CDR3 region is CSASRTRGETQYF. The CDR3, as DNA: TGCAGTGCTAGTCGTACTAGGGGGGAGACCCAGTACTTC.

A few counts support this clone. J is TRBJ2-5 and V is TRBV7-9; a weak D match, TRBD1 (6 bases). In germline, CDR1 is SEHNR, CDR2 FQNEAQ (reference sequence). V was clipped by 5 bases and J by 1 base, with 11 bases between them. The CDR3 has 14 residues. In DNA, the CDR3 is TGTGCCAGCAGCATACAGGGCATCCAAGAGACCCAGTACTTC. Protein sequence: CASSIQGIQETQYF.

V and J are TRBV27 and TRBJ2-7, with D uncertain. Trimming left V 3 bases short and J 2 bases short, with 14 bases between. CDR1 and CDR2 from the germline V gene are MNHEY and SMNVEV (reference sequence). The CDR3 is 15 amino acids. CDR3 sequence: CASSLLPDSTYEQYF. The CDR3 region has the DNA TGTGCCAGCAGTTTGCTACCGGATAGCACCTACGAGCAGTACTTC.

On this clone: Compared with germline, one end of the junction differs, possibly owing to a read error. The chain links TRBV7-7 to TRBJ2-5, with TRBD2 as a possible D gene (5 bases). This CDR3 is 15 amino acids long. Germline V gene sequence: CDR1 SSHAT, CDR2 FNYEAQ (reference sequence). The CDR3 DNA sequence: TGTGCTAGCAGCTTATTAGCGCTTGCCCAGGAGACCCAGTACTTC. It encodes CASSLLALAQETQYF. Full variable domain (missing parts from reference TRBV7-7 and TRBJ2-5): GAGVSQSPRYKVTKRGQDVTLRCDPISSHATLYWYQQALGQGPEFLTYFNYEAQPDKSGLPSDRFSAERPEGSISTLTIQRTEQRDSAMYRCASSLLALAQETQYFGPGTRLLVL.

The CDR3 DNA is TGTGCCAGTAGTATCGGGAATGGGAATCAGCCCCAGCATTTT. This encodes CASSIGNGNQPQHF. V and J are TRBV19 and TRBJ1-5; D is unresolved. CDR3 size: 14 residues. V lost 3 bases, J lost 4 bases, and 10 bases lay in between. CDR1 and CDR2 from the germline V gene are LNHDA and SQIVND (reference sequence).

This rearrangement joins TRBV30 to TRBJ2-1, with 7 bases matching TRBD2. J gave up 0 bases and V 5 bases, and 1 base lay outside the gene matches. CDR3 size: 13 residues. CDR1 GTSNPN and CDR2 SVGIG come from the germline V gene (reference sequence). CDR3 bases: TGTGCCTGGGCTAGCGGCTCCTACAATGAGCAGTTCTTC. Residues: CAWASGSYNEQFF. Full variable domain (remainder filled in from reference TRBV30 and TRBJ2-1): SQTIHQWPATLVQPVGSPLSLECTVEGTSNPNLYWYRQAAGRGLQLLFYSVGIGQISSEVPQNLSASRPQDRQFILSSKKLLLSDSGFYLCAWASGSYNEQFFGPGTRLTVL.

This clone was detected only a few times. The rearrangement uses TRBV27 and TRBJ2-1, with a tentative D call TRBD2 (5 bases). Deletions cut 1 base from V and 7 bases from J, with 17 bases between. The CDR3 length is 16 residues. The germline V gene encodes CDR1 MNHEY and CDR2 SMNVEV (reference sequence). The CDR3, as DNA: TGTGCCAGCAGTTTATGGTATTTTCCGGGGTGGAATGAGCAGTTCTTC. It translates to CASSLWYFPGWNEQFF.

This chain joins TRBV19 and TRBJ2-7; D possibly corresponds to TRBD1 (7 bases). The CDR3 consists of 15 residues. CDR1 LNHDA and CDR2 SQIVND come from the germline V gene (reference sequence). The ends were cut back, 2 bases at V and 1 base at J, with 12 bases in the middle. The CDR3 nucleotides read TGTGCCAGTAGTATACAGGGGGGAGCTTCCTACGAGCAGTACTTC. This gives the protein CASSIQGGASYEQYF.

V and J are TRBV5-1 and TRBJ2-5; D not certain. V was trimmed by 1 base and J by 4 bases, leaving 5 bases between them. CDR3 size: 12 residues. The germline V gene has CDR1 SGHRS and CDR2 YFSETQ. In DNA, the CDR3 is TGCGCCAGCAGCTTGACAACAGAGACCCAGTACTTC. Protein sequence: CASSLTTETQYF.

This clone was seen a few times. The chain employs TRBV5-1 and TRBJ2-4, with a weak D call TRBD2 (6 bases). This CDR3 contains 13 residues. With 4 bases removed from V and 8 bases from J, the gap between germline ends came to 13 bases. Germline V gene data show CDR1 as SGHRS and CDR2 as YFSETQ. CDR3 in amino acids: CASSAPGEDIQYF. The CDR3 DNA reads TGCGCCAGCAGCGCCCCCGGGGAGGACATTCAGTACTTC.